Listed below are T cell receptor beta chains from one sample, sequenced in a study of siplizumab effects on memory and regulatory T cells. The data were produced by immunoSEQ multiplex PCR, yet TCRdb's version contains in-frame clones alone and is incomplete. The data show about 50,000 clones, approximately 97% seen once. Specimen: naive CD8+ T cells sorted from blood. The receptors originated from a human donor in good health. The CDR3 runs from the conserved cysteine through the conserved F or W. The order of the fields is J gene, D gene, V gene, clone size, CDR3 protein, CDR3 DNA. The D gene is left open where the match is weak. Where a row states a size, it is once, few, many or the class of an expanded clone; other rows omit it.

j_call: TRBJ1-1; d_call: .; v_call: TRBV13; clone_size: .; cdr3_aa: CASSFGGGNTEAFF; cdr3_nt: TGTGCCAGCAGCTTCGGTGGCGGGAACACTGAAGCTTTCTTT
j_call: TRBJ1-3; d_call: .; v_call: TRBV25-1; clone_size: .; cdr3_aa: CASSGDSSGNTIYF; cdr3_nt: TGTGCCAGCAGTGGGGACTCCTCTGGAAACACCATATATTTT
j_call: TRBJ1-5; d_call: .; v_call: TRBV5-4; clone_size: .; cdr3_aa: CASSLDREAVQPQHF; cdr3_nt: TGTGCCAGCAGCTTGGACAGGGAAGCCGTTCAGCCCCAGCATTTT
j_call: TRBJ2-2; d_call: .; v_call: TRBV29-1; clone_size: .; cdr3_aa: CSVEGGQGRTGELFF; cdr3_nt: TGCAGCGTTGAAGGTGGGCAGGGGAGGACCGGGGAGCTGTTTTTT
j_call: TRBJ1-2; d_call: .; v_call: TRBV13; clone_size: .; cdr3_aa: CASSLRDNYGYTF; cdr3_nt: TGTGCCAGCAGCTTACGGGACAACTATGGCTACACCTTC
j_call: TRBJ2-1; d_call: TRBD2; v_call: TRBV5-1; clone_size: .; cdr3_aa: CASSPLRLAGDNEQFF; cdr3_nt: TGCGCCAGCAGCCCTCTAAGACTAGCGGGCGACAATGAGCAGTTCTTC
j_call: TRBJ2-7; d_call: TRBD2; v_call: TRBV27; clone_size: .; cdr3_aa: CASSLEREDGYEQYF; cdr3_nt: TGTGCCAGCAGTTTAGAGCGGGAGGACGGCTACGAGCAGTACTTC
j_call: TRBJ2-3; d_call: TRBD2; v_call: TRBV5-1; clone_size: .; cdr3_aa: CASSSATSPGPDTQYF; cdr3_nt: TGCGCCAGCAGCTCCGCGACTAGCCCGGGCCCAGATACGCAGTATTTT
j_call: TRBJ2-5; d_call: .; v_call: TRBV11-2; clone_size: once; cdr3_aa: CASSLGFGLQETQYF; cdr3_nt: TGTGCCAGCAGCTTAGGATTCGGGCTACAAGAGACCCAGTACTTC
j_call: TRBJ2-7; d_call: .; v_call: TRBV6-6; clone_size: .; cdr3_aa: CASSQNRVGSYEQYF; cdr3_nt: TGTGCCAGCAGCCAAAACAGGGTAGGCTCCTACGAGCAGTACTTC
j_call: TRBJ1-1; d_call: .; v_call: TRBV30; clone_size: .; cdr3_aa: CAWTGGLNTEAFF; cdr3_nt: TGTGCCTGGACCGGGGGCCTGAACACTGAAGCTTTCTTT
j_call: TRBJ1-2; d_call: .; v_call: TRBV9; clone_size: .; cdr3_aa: CASSGSSYGYTF; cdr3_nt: TGTGCCAGCAGCGGTTCCTCCTATGGCTACACCTTC
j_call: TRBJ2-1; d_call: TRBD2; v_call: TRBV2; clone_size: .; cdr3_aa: CGAGDTGNEQFF; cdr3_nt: TGTGGAGCGGGGGACACCGGTAATGAGCAGTTCTTC
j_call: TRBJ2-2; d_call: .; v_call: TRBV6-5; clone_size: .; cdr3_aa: CASSYGYRNGELFF; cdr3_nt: TGTGCCAGCAGTTACGGATACAGGAACGGGGAGCTGTTTTTT
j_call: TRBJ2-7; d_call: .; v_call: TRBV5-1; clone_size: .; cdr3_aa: CASSWELSYEQYF; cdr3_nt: TGCGCCAGCAGCTGGGAACTTTCCTACGAGCAGTACTTC
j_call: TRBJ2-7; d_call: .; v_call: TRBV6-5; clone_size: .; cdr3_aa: CASSYSTRGEQYF; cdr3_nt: TGTGCCAGCAGTTATTCCACCAGGGGCGAGCAGTACTTC
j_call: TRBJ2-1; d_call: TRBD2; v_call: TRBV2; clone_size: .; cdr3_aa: CASSQTSGGYNEQFF; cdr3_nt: TGTGCCAGCAGTCAGACTAGCGGAGGCTACAATGAGCAGTTCTTC
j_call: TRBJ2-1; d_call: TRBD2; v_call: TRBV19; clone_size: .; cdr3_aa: CASSASGSGEQFF; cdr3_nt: TGTGCCAGTAGTGCTAGCGGGAGTGGTGAGCAGTTCTTC
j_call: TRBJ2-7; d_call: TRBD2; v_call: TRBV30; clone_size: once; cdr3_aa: CAWSVRIRLAPAPGYEQYF; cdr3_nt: TGTGCCTGGAGTGTCCGAATTAGACTAGCGCCGGCCCCCGGGTACGAGCAGTACTTC
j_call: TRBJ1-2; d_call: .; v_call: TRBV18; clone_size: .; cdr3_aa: CASSFPEGYGYTF; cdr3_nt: TGTGCCAGCTCATTCCCCGAGGGCTATGGCTACACCTTC
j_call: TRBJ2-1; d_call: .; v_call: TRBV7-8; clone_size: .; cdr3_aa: CASSLRGGLANEQFF; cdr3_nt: TGTGCCAGCAGCTTAAGGGGCGGCCTCGCCAATGAGCAGTTCTTC
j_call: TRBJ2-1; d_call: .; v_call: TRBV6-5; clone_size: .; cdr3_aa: CASSYMRDPYNEQFF; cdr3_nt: TGTGCCAGCAGTTACATGCGGGACCCCTACAATGAGCAGTTCTTC
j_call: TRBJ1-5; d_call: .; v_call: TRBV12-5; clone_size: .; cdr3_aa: CASGLVLGADQPQHF; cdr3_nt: TGTGCTAGTGGTTTGGTATTAGGGGCGGATCAGCCCCAGCATTTT
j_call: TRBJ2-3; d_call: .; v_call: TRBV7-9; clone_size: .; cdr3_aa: CASTLKPPDRTGTDTQYF; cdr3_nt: TGTGCCAGCACCCTAAAACCTCCGGACAGAACAGGCACAGATACGCAGTATTTT
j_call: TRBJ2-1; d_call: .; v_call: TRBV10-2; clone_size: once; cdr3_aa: CASSGGVGEQFF; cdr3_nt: TGCGCCAGCAGTGGAGGGGTCGGTGAGCAGTTCTTC
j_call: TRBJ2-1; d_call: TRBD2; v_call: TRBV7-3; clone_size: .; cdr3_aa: CASSPGLGTSGYNEQFF; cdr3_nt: TGTGCCAGCAGCCCAGGTCTTGGGACTAGCGGTTACAATGAGCAGTTCTTC
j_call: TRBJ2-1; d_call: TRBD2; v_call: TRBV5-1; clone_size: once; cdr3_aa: CASSPTDSSGSEDEQFF; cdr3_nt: TGCGCCAGCAGCCCGACAGATTCGAGCGGGAGTGAGGATGAGCAGTTCTTC
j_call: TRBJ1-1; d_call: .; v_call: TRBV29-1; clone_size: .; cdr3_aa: CSVERGRAMNTEAFF; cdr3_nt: TGCAGCGTTGAAAGGGGACGAGCCATGAACACTGAAGCTTTCTTT
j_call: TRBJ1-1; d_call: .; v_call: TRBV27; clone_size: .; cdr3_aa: CASSPRLRDTEAFF; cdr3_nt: TGTGCCAGCAGTCCGAGACTAAGGGATACTGAAGCTTTCTTT
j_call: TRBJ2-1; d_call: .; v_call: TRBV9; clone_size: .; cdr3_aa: CASSPSGSSIYNEQFF; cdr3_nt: TGTGCCAGCAGCCCGAGCGGTAGTAGTATCTACAATGAGCAGTTCTTC
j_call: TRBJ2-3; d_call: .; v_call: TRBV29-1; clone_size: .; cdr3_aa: CSILPGAADTQYF; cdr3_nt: TGCAGCATTCTTCCGGGTGCCGCAGATACGCAGTATTTT
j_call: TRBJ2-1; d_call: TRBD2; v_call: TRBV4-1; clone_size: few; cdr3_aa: CASSGAGGYNEQFF; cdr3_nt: TGCGCCAGCTCTGGCGCGGGAGGCTACAATGAGCAGTTCTTC
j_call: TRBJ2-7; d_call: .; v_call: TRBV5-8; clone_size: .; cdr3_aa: CASSLAGSSYEQYF; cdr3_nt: TGTGCCAGCAGCTTGGCGGGAAGCTCCTACGAGCAGTACTTC
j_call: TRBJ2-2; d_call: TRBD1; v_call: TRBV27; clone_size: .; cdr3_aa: CASRPTGGFTGELFF; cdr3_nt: TGTGCCAGCAGACCAACAGGGGGCTTCACCGGGGAGCTGTTTTTT
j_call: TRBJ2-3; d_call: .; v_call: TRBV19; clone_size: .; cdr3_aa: CASSIGQGLPDTQYF; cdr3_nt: TGTGCCAGTAGTATAGGTCAGGGCCTCCCAGATACGCAGTATTTT
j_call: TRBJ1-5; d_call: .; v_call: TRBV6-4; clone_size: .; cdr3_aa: CASRNSPGRPNQPQHF; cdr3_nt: TGTGCCAGCAGGAACTCACCGGGACGGCCCAATCAGCCCCAGCATTTT